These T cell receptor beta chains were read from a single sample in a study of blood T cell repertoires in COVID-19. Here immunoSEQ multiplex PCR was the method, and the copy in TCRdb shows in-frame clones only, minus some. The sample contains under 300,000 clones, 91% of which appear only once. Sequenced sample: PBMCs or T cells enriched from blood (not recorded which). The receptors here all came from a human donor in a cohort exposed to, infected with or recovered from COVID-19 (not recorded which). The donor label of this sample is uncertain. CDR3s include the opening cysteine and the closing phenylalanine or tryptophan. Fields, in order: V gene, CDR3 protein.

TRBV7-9,CASSYARLATDTQYF
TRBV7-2,CASSYFPRGSANVLTF
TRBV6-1,CASSAVVPAGGTSYEQYF
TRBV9,CASSADSRADTQYF
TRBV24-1,CATSDGGTSGANVLTF
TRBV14,CASSIRGAGGFGSYNEQFF
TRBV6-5,CASRDVQGLNQPQHF
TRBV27,CASRTSEHDTEAFF
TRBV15,CATSNRLPYEQYF
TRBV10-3,CAISERTGLAGGRHEQYF
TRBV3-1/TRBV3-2,CASSHHARGRFEVYEQYF
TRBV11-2,CASSPELEAFF
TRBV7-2,CASSLGINWGNEKLFF
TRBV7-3,CASSGTGTGATEAFF
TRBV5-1,CASSLSRMETQYF
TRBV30,CAWSILNRFGYTF
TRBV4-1,CASSQQGAIRQETQYF
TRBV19,CASSVEQGIRAYNSPLHF
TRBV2,CASRTGFFYGYTF
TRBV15,CATSRDGLAGADTQYF
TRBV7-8,CASSLYGGSVSHGYTF
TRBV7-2,CASSLEGLGFDEQFF